This is a list of T cell receptor beta chains from one sample in a study of shared T cell receptors in the human thymus. Clones were sequenced by immunoSEQ multiplex PCR, and TCRdb holds only the in-frame ones, with some missing. The table lists around 730,000 clones, 80% to 90% of them singletons. This same sample was also part of a study on human thymus T cells.

The sample taken for sequencing was thymocytes. Receptors originate from a girl in the first two years of life with a congenital heart defect. CDR3s leave out the opening cysteine and the closing phenylalanine or tryptophan. Fields, in order: V gene, J gene, CDR3 length, CDR3 protein.

v_gene: TRBV11-1
j_gene: TRBJ2-6
len: 14
CDR3aa: ASSQTFSSGANVLT

v_gene: TRBV27
j_gene: TRBJ1-2
len: 14
CDR3aa: ASSTRRPPPGYGYT

v_gene: TRBV14
j_gene: TRBJ1-4
len: 13
CDR3aa: ASSQEDREGGKLF

v_gene: TRBV19
j_gene: TRBJ1-1
len: 13
CDR3aa: ASIAEGRLNTEAF

v_gene: TRBV6-5
j_gene: TRBJ1-6
len: 12
CDR3aa: ASSNGLRQSPLH

v_gene: TRBV7-6
j_gene: TRBJ2-5
len: 12
CDR3aa: ASSSSGGMKTQY

v_gene: TRBV30
j_gene: TRBJ2-1
len: 10
CDR3aa: AWFGRGGQQF

v_gene: TRBV5-6
j_gene: TRBJ2-3
len: 16
CDR3aa: ASSQLAGSSISTDTQY

v_gene: TRBV7-9
j_gene: TRBJ2-7
len: 17
CDR3aa: ASSLVSLAGAPSTGEQY

v_gene: TRBV10-2
j_gene: TRBJ1-1
len: 10
CDR3aa: ASSLGTGEAF

v_gene: TRBV11-2
j_gene: TRBJ2-6
len: 13
CDR3aa: ASSPRFSGANVLT

v_gene: TRBV14
j_gene: TRBJ1-5
len: 12
CDR3aa: ASSPRGHDQPQH

v_gene: TRBV7-7
j_gene: TRBJ2-3
len: 13
CDR3aa: ASSLAGGNTDTQY

v_gene: TRBV11-2
j_gene: TRBJ1-2
len: 11
CDR3aa: ASSGDRAYGYT

v_gene: TRBV30
j_gene: TRBJ2-7
len: 15
CDR3aa: AWKPHRLPGQSLGKY

v_gene: TRBV2
j_gene: TRBJ2-6
len: 21
CDR3aa: ASSERWQGAVGGLYSGANVLT

v_gene: TRBV6-1
j_gene: TRBJ1-6
len: 16
CDR3aa: ASSEENGTGGDNSPLH

v_gene: TRBV27
j_gene: TRBJ1-2
len: 11
CDR3aa: ASSFFQGNGYT

v_gene: TRBV7-2
j_gene: TRBJ2-6
len: 16
CDR3aa: ASSYQTSGSSGANVLT

v_gene: TRBV2
j_gene: TRBJ1-2
len: 14
CDR3aa: ASSTASGGAGYGYT

v_gene: TRBV2
j_gene: TRBJ2-7
len: 12
CDR3aa: ASSEGGAYGEQY

v_gene: TRBV6-5
j_gene: TRBJ2-7
len: 13
CDR3aa: ASRAPGLAGPEQY

v_gene: TRBV5-1
j_gene: TRBJ2-2
len: 20
CDR3aa: ASSHPPGTGSGEHDWGGELF

v_gene: TRBV30
j_gene: TRBJ1-1
len: 14
CDR3aa: AWSTGGHPKRKDAF

v_gene: TRBV5-1
j_gene: TRBJ2-5
len: 15
CDR3aa: ASSKGLAGASQETQY

v_gene: TRBV13
j_gene: TRBJ1-1
len: 12
CDR3aa: ASSEGGADTEAF

v_gene: TRBV9
j_gene: TRBJ1-1
len: 11
CDR3aa: ASSVDKNTEAF

v_gene: TRBV14
j_gene: TRBJ1-2
len: 12
CDR3aa: ASSQGPGIYGYT

v_gene: TRBV13
j_gene: TRBJ1-1
len: 10
CDR3aa: ASSLVFTEAF

v_gene: TRBV30
j_gene: TRBJ2-7
len: 11
CDR3aa: AWGTSGGYEQY

v_gene: TRBV7-9
j_gene: TRBJ1-2
len: 13
CDR3aa: ASSLESGRGHGYT

v_gene: TRBV4-1
j_gene: TRBJ1-1
len: 12
CDR3aa: ASSRTEGRQEAF

v_gene: TRBV7-6
j_gene: TRBJ1-2
len: 10
CDR3aa: ASSLQGMGYT

v_gene: TRBV7-9
j_gene: TRBJ2-3
len: 12
CDR3aa: ASSTPPSGDTQY

v_gene: TRBV5-1
j_gene: TRBJ2-5
len: 13
CDR3aa: ASSLGGLVEETQY

v_gene: TRBV28
j_gene: TRBJ2-1
len: 12
CDR3aa: ASSLPNSYNEQF

v_gene: TRBV15
j_gene: TRBJ2-1
len: 16
CDR3aa: ATSPVLAGVESYNEQF

v_gene: TRBV6-4
j_gene: TRBJ2-2
len: 16
CDR3aa: ASSDSADSGGDAGELF

v_gene: TRBV29-1
j_gene: TRBJ1-2
len: 10
CDR3aa: SAGPGEYGYT

v_gene: TRBV5-8
j_gene: TRBJ1-2
len: 15
CDR3aa: ASSRGTGGAFNYGYT

v_gene: TRBV6-1
j_gene: TRBJ1-6
len: 14
CDR3aa: ASSEVQGEDGSPLH

v_gene: TRBV4-1
j_gene: TRBJ1-1
len: 16
CDR3aa: ASSQVVGGLGRDTEAF

v_gene: TRBV6-6
j_gene: TRBJ2-7
len: 11
CDR3aa: ASSYWTAFEQY

v_gene: TRBV6-5
j_gene: TRBJ2-1
len: 12
CDR3aa: ASSYGTSGNEQF

v_gene: TRBV27
j_gene: TRBJ2-1
len: 13
CDR3aa: ASTPPGTSNIEQF

v_gene: TRBV4-1
j_gene: TRBJ1-1
len: 17
CDR3aa: ASSQGGDRGPTLNTEAF

v_gene: TRBV2
j_gene: TRBJ1-5
len: 14
CDR3aa: ASSERGGYSNQPQH

v_gene: TRBV5-4
j_gene: TRBJ1-1
len: 14
CDR3aa: ASSLPPTRPGAEAF

v_gene: TRBV6-5
j_gene: TRBJ1-2
len: 13
CDR3aa: ASSTGTGAIYGYT